The entry that follows covers one TCR beta chain sequence. The CDR3 length is 16 residues. Germline loops: CDR1 SGHRS, CDR2 YFSETQ. Germline trimming cut 4 bases from V and 5 bases from J; bases unmatched to any gene: 14. Sequencing was performed with immunoSEQ multiplex PCR; in TCRdb, only in-frame clones are kept and a portion is missing. The sample includes fewer than 250,000 clones, about 82% seen only once; the top ten take under 0.95%. The Seattle patients, enrolled during active infection, were followed longitudinally. This specimen belongs to a study of blood T cell repertoires in COVID-19. Study in general: Spain, Italy and the United States supplied samples that represented acute and convalescent COVID-19. PBMCs, B-cell-depleted T cells, or T cells were the source of the cDNA or gDNA that made up the material.

The sequenced material came from peripheral blood. The genes are TRBV5-1 and TRBJ2-7; 8 positions agree with TRBD1. The source is a man aged 55-75 years with COVID-19, enrolled during active disease. CDR3 sequence reads: CASSPPVAGGYHEQYF. The CDR3 coding sequence is TGCGCCAGCAGCCCCCCCGTGGCAGGGGGCTACCACGAGCAGTACTTC.